This T cell receptor (beta chain) is drawn from a study of T cell repertoires in cytomegalovirus infection. Across the study: TCR beta signatures that were public indicated CMV infection and matching HLA type.

The CDR3 totals 10 residues. CDR1 MDHEN and CDR2 SYDVKM come from the germline V gene. Deletions cut 2 bases from V and 6 bases from J, with 2 bases between. The table lists this clonotype with many counts. The antigen is unknown. TCRdb processed the reads anew with MiXCR; each CDR3 protein has one entry. The table has around 270,000 distinct CDR3 sequences, less than 9.5% seen once; the top ten hold around 15%. Study results and limitations: Accumulated public TCR beta family frequency recognized individuals carrying CMV together with the relevant HLA. The ex vivo response was dominated by HLA-C-restricted CMV-specific TCR beta clonotypes.

The sample taken for sequencing was PBMCs. The V call is TRBV28, the J call TRBJ2-7, with D uncertain. This TCR derives from a human donor in good health (CMV status not recorded). Some clones in this sample may be carry-over from other donors' samples. CDR3 bases: TGTGCCAGCAGTTTAGGCGAGCAGTACTTC. Its protein product is CASSLGEQYF.